This T cell receptor beta chain was sequenced in a study of Ad26.COV2.S vaccination and SARS-CoV-2 variants listed by TCRdb under 2021. For the study in its entirety: Donors in the vaccine arm were drawn from COV1001, a multicentre, randomized, double-blind, placebo-controlled phase I-IIa trial testing Ad26.COV2.S in healthy adults. Sequencing of the TCRbeta repertoire served to evaluate the specificity and breadth of SARS-CoV-2-reactive T cell receptors following Ad26.COV2.S vaccination. Ad26.COV2.S was administered intramuscularly at 5 x 10^10 or 1 x 10^11 viral particles, either as a single shot or as two shots given 56 days apart. The TCR-sequenced set comprised around 30 samples: some 20 Ad26.COV2.S vaccine recipients, 5 placebo recipients and 8 SARS-CoV-2 convalescent individuals. Participants in the trial were split at random into five groups of five each, receiving low-dose or high-dose Ad26.COV2.S once or twice, or else placebo on both occasions. Investigators remained blinded to trial group allocation during experiments and outcome assessment. Here is what the overall study found, with its caveats: Comparable non-spike TCR breadth was observed between vaccine and placebo recipients, consistent with only spike being contained in the vaccine. The study was not powered to compare responses between vaccine doses or regimens. It was noted by the authors that total T cell responses may have been underestimated by the TCR breadth and depth analyses. Ad26.COV2.S recipients had higher spike-specific TCR breadth than placebo recipients (P = 0.0014). Substantial breadth of spike-specific CD8+ and CD4+ T cell responses was reported after vaccination.

In regard to this clone: Its antigen specificity is not known. No base quality values were provided; no much bigger clone lies one nucleotide off. At the DNA level, this CDR3 is encoded by other sequences in the same sample as well.

This specimen's treatment or condition label, per the study, means: 15 to 20 received Ad26.COV2.S at low or high dose, single or two shots; several received placebo; per-sample allocation not given. Repertoires of vaccine and placebo recipients were sequenced from samples collected on day 63 after the first injection. Between 29 July and 7 August 2020, Cohort 1b enrolled some 25 adults aged 18-55 years at one site in Boston, USA. Ad26.COV2.S consisted of a replication-incompetent adenovirus type 26 vector by which a prefusion-stabilized SARS-CoV-2 spike protein from the original Wuhan strain was expressed. The CDR3 has 13 amino acids, counting the end cysteine and phenylalanine. The retained sequence is limited to the CDR3, 39 bases, with the frame set at the first base. V loses 9 bases at its end and J loses 3 bases; junction bases beyond the gene matches: 5. The germline V gene (reference sequence) yields SEHNR for CDR1 and FQNEAQ for CDR2.

TCRbeta CDR3 regions were sequenced with the immunoSEQ Assay. After extraction, genomic DNA underwent amplification by bias-controlled multiplex PCR, followed by high-throughput sequencing. In the original analysis: To quantify the absolute abundance of each unique TCRbeta CDR3 region, sequences were collapsed and filtered. Usable DNA was measured by amplifying reference genes present in all nucleated cells, and TCRbeta template counts were normalized to that usable DNA to estimate T cell fraction. Repertoire TCRs were annotated as SARS-CoV-2-specific when V gene, CDR3 amino acid sequence and J gene were exactly matched to a known reactive TCR set. The reference SARS-CoV-2 TCR set came from MIRA and was filtered for enrichment in COVID-19-positive ImmuneCODE repertoires, removing public or cross-reactive TCRs. Using the MIRA antigens, annotated TCRs were further analysed by specific ORF or by position within an ORF. Depth was the summed frequency of annotated unique rearrangements, while breadth was defined as annotated unique rearrangements over total unique productive rearrangements. TCR breadth was compared between groups using two-sided Wilcoxon rank-sum tests. TCRdb retrieved this table from immuneACCESS and kept in-frame rearrangements only. Not all clones are present; in checked studies, unresolved V genes account for under half, and no reason is known for the remainder. For V, J and clone size, that table is used; D and trimming come from the DNA. A total of some 290,000 clones appear in this sample, around 85% of them only once. 2% to 2.5% of the sample comes from the top ten.

This specimen consisted of peripheral blood, obtained in a trial of Ad26.COV2.S vaccine versus placebo. The chain employs TRBV7-9 and TRBJ2-3; 8 central nucleotides agree with TRBD2. The clonotype originates from a person aged 18-65 years who received the Ad26.COV2.S COVID-19 vaccine or a placebo. DNA sequence: TGTGCCAGTAGTACTAGCGGAACAGATACGCAGTATTTT. Translated, it reads CASSTSGTDTQYF.